This TCR beta chain was sequenced during a study of CD8 T cells in Susac syndrome. Findings of the study overall: The number of individuals included in the study's TCR sequencing and HLA analysis was acknowledged as relatively small.

Of note for this clonotype: Antigen unknown.

RNA was extracted with the RNeasy kit, and a quantity of roughly 0.5 to 1 ug was reverse transcribed using random hexamers. Across 54 Vbeta and 13 Jbeta, TCR beta CDR3 was amplified with immunoSEQ multiplex PCR. TCRdb redid the calling of the immunoSEQ multiplex PCR reads with MiXCR, one entry per CDR3 protein. The sample consists of 150,000 to 200,000 distinct CDR3 sequences, approximately 94% of them appearing once. The T cells that were sequenced for TCR beta were CD8+ and CD4+ cells from blood. Negative isolation was applied to CD8+ and CD4+ T cells, and FACS enrichment was applied to TEMRA cells. Trimming at V came to 2 bases and at J to 6 bases, leaving 3 bases not matched to a gene. The CDR3 length is 16 residues. The germline V gene has CDR1 LNHNV and CDR2 YYDKDF (reference sequence).

This sequence was found in a human donor with multiple sclerosis. Sequenced input: CD4+ T cells from PBMCs. The V gene is TRBV15, the J gene TRBJ2-3; TRBD2 matches at 15 bases. CDR3 protein: CATSRRTSGGADTQYF. Written as DNA, the CDR3 is TGTGCCACCAGCAGACGGACTAGCGGGGGGGCGGATACGCAGTATTTT.